The rows below give T cell receptor beta chains drawn from one sample of a study of CD4 T cells in relation to SARS-CoV-2 and coronaviruses. Their antigens remain unidentified. Repertoires were generated with immunoSEQ multiplex PCR, while TCRdb's copy carries only in-frame clones and drops some. This table has tens of thousands of clones, less than 80% appearing once. The sample was CD4+ T cells from PBMCs, cultured in vitro. The receptors here all came from a human donor in good health. The CDR3 runs from the conserved cysteine through the conserved F or W. Fields, in order: V gene, CDR3 protein.

V: TRBV5-1
CDR3: CASSLTGGTEAFF

V: TRBV5-6
CDR3: CASSNTIRPGQSRNTIYF

V: TRBV4-1
CDR3: CASSQVGGGAGGYTF

V: TRBV13
CDR3: CASSLAGANTEAFF

V: TRBV29-1
CDR3: CSVGRGPTYEQYF

V: TRBV9
CDR3: CASSISGTSGYDEQFF

V: TRBV7-9
CDR3: CASSLGALDTEAFF

V: TRBV30
CDR3: CAWILWAHTEAFF

V: TRBV6-1
CDR3: CASSSPGSYEQYF

V: TRBV7-9
CDR3: CASSLAWGGRETQYF

V: TRBV6-1
CDR3: CASSARGGGYSNQPQHF

V: TRBV4-3
CDR3: CASSQFSGGSSTDTQYF

V: TRBV4-3
CDR3: CASSQEYGYNEQYF

V: TRBV3-1/TRBV3-2
CDR3: CASSPQGLTSTFGNNEQFF

V: TRBV30
CDR3: CAWSVLSIYEQYF

V: TRBV2
CDR3: CASSEDSYGYTF

V: TRBV7-3
CDR3: CASSTGEGWDNEQFF